This TCR beta chain was recorded in a study of T cell repertoires in cytomegalovirus infection. This clonotype occurred a few times. Deletions cut 4 bases from V and 0 bases from J, with 13 bases between. CDR3 length: 16 amino acids. Germline V gene sequence: CDR1 MGHRA, CDR2 YSYEKL. Via MiXCR, TCRdb re-called the reads, giving one row per CDR3 protein. The repertoire has 150,000 to 200,000 distinct CDR3 sequences, approximately 17% of them found once; the top ten carry 18%. Sequencing was done on a sample of CD8+ T cells from PBMCs. This chain links TRBV4-1 with TRBJ2-1; D perhaps matches TRBD1 (6 bases). The source of this sequence is a human donor in good health (CMV status not recorded). Some clones in this sample may be carry-over from other donors' samples. DNA for the CDR3: TGCGCCAGCAGCCCTACAGGGCAGGTCTCCTACAATGAGCAGTTCTTC. Its protein is CASSPTGQVSYNEQFF.